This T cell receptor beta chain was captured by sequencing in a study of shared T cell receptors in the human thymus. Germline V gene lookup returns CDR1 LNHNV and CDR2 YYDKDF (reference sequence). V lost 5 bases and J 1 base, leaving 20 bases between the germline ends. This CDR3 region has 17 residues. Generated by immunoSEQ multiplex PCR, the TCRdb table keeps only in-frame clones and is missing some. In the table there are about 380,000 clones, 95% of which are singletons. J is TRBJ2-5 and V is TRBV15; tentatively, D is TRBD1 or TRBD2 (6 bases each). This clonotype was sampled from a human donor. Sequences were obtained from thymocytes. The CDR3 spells CATSGGRVSRGQETQYF. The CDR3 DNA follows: TGTGCCACCAGCGGGGGGCGGGTCTCGCGGGGCCAAGAGACCCAGTACTTC.